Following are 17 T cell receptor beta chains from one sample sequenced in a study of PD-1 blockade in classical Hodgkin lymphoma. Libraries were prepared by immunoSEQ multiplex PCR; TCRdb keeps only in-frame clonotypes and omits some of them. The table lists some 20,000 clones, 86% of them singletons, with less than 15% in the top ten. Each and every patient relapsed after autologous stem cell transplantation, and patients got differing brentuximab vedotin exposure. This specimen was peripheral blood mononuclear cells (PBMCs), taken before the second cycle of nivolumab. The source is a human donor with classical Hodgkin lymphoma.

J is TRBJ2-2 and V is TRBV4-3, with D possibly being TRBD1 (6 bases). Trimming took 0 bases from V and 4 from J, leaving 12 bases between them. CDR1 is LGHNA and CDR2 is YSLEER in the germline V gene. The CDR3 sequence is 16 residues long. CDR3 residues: CASSQEGAVITGELFF. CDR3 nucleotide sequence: TGCGCCAGCAGCCAAGAGGGGGCGGTGATCACCGGGGAGCTGTTTTTT.

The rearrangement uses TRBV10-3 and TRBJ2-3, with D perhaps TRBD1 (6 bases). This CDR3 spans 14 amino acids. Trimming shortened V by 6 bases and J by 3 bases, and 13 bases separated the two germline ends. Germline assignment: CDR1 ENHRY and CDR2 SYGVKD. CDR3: CAIREDSTTDTQYF. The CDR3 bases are TGTGCCATCAGGGAGGACAGTACAACAGATACGCAGTATTTT.

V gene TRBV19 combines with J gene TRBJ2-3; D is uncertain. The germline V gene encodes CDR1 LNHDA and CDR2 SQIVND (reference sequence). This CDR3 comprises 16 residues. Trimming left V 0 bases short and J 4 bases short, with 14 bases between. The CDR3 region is CASSIDVSYRADTQYF. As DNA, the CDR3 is TGTGCCAGTAGTATAGATGTCAGCTACCGCGCAGATACGCAGTATTTT.

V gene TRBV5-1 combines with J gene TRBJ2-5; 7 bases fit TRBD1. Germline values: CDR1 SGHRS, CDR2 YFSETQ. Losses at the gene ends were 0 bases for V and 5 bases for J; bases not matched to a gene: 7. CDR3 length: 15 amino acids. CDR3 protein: CASSLEGATRETQYF. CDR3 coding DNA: TGCGCCAGCAGCTTGGAGGGGGCCACGAGGGAGACCCAGTACTTC.

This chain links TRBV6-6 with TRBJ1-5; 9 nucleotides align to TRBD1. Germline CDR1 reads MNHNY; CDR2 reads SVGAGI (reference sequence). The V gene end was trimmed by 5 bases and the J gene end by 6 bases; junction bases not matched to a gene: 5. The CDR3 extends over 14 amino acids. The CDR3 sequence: CASSGTGGGQPQHF. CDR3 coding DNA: TGTGCCAGCAGTGGCACAGGGGGCGGTCAGCCCCAGCATTTT.

The CDR3 coding sequence is TGTGCCAGCAGCGCGTCCTCGGGGCCCACTGAAGCTTTCTTT. Translating gives CASSASSGPTEAFF. The chain couples TRBV9 to TRBJ1-1, with D perhaps matching TRBD1 (5 bases). V was trimmed by 3 bases and J by 4 bases, leaving 13 bases between them. This CDR3 has 14 amino acids. Looked up from germline, CDR1 is SGDLS and CDR2 is YYNGEE.

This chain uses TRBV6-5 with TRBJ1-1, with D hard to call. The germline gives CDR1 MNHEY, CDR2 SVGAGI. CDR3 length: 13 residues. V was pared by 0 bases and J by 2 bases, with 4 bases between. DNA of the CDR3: TGTGCCAGCAGTTACTCAGCAAACACTGAAGCTTTCTTT. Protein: CASSYSANTEAFF.

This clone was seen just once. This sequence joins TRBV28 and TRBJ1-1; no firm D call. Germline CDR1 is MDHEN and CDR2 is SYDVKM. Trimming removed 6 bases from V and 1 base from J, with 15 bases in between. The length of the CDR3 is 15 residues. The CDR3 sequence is CASRAPGWANTEAFF. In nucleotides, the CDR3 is TGTGCCAGCAGGGCTCCGGGGTGGGCGAACACTGAAGCTTTCTTT.

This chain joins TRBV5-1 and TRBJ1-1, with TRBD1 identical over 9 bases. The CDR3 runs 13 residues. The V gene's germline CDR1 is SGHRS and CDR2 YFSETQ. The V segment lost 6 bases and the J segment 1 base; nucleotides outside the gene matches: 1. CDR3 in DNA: TGCGCCAGCAAGACAGGGGGGAACACTGAAGCTTTCTTT. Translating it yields CASKTGGNTEAFF.

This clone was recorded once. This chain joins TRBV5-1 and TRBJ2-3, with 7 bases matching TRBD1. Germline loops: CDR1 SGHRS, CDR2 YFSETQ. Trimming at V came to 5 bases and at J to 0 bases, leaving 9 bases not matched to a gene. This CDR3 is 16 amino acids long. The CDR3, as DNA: TGCGCCAGCAGGGCAGGGGGTGCGGTGAGCACAGATACGCAGTATTTT. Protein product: CASRAGGAVSTDTQYF.

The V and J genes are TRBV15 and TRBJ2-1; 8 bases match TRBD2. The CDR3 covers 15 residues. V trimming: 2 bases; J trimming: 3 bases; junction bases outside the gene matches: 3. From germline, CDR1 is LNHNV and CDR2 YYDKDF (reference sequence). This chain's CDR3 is CATSRTSGDYNEQFF. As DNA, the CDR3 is TGTGCCACCAGCAGAACTAGCGGAGACTACAATGAGCAGTTCTTC.

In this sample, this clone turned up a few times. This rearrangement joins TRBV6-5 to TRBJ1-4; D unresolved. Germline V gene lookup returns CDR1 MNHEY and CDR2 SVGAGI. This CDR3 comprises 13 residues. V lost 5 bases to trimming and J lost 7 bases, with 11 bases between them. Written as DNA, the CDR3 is TGTGCCAGCAGTCTTACGGTAGCTGAAAAACTGTTTTTT. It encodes CASSLTVAEKLFF.

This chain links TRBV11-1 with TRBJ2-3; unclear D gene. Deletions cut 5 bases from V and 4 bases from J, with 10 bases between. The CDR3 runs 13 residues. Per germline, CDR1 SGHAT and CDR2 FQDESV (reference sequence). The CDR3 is CASSPTLADTQYF. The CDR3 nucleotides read TGTGCCAGCAGCCCTACCCTAGCAGATACGCAGTATTTT.

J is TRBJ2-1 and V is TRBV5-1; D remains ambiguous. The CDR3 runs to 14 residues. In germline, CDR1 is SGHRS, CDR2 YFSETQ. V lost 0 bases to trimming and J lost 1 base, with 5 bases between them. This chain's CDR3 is CASSLAASYNEQFF. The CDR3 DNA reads TGCGCCAGCAGCTTGGCGGCTTCCTACAATGAGCAGTTCTTC.

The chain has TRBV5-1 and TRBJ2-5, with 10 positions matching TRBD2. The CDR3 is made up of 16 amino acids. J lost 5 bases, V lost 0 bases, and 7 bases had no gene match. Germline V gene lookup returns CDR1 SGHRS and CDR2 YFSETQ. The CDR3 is CASSLATSGAGETQYF. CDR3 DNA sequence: TGCGCCAGCAGCTTGGCCACTAGCGGGGCTGGGGAGACCCAGTACTTC.

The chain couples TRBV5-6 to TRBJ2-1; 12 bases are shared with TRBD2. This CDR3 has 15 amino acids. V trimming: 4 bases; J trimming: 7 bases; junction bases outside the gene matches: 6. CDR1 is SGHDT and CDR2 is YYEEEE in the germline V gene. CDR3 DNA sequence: TGTGCCAGCAGCACCCTAGCGGGGGGGCTTAATGAGCAGTTCTTC. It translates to CASSTLAGGLNEQFF.

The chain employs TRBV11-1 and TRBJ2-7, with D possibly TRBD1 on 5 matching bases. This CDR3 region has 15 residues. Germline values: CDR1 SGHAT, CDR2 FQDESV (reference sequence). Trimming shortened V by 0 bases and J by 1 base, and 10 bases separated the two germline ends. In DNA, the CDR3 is TGTGCCAGCAGCTTAGCATGGGGCGCATCCTACGAGCAGTACTTC. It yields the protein CASSLAWGASYEQYF.